This T cell receptor (beta chain) came from a study of blood T cell repertoires in COVID-19. Overall study context: Researchers got acute and convalescent COVID-19 samples from the United States, Italy and Spain.

Residents of about two dozen US areas, aged roughly 18 to 90 years, made up the participants. Libraries were prepared by immunoSEQ multiplex PCR; TCRdb keeps only in-frame clonotypes and omits some of them. Of about 300,000 clones in the sample, under 90% are singletons; the top ten hold approximately 4.1%. The source material was PBMCs or T cells enriched from blood (not recorded which). This receptor was identified in a man aged 30 to 45 who had recovered from COVID-19.

For the CDR3, the DNA is TGTGCCAGCAGTCTCGTGGACAGGGCTAGTGAAAAACTGTTTTTT. Amino acids: CASSLVDRASEKLFF. The chain combines TRBV3-1 (or the pseudogene TRBV3-2) with TRBJ1-4, with 8 bases identical to TRBD1. CDR1 LGHDT and CDR2 YNNKEL come from the germline V gene (reference sequence). With V trimmed by 6 bases and J by 7 bases, 10 bases remained unmatched. The CDR3 is 15 residues long.